Here is one T cell receptor (beta chain) with its context. The CDR3 consists of 15 residues. V was pared by 1 base and J by 12 bases, with 22 bases between. Germline V gene lookup returns CDR1 SEHNR and CDR2 FQNEAQ (reference sequence). This sample is drawn from a study of blood T cell repertoires in COVID-19. This table comes from immunoSEQ multiplex PCR, and its TCRdb copy is limited to in-frame clones, with some not included. The data show under 250,000 clones, roughly 82% seen once. The chain couples TRBV7-9 to TRBJ2-7; D is undetermined. Source material: peripheral blood. This TCR was recovered from a man at least 80 years old with acute or convalescent COVID-19. CDR3 sequence reads: CASSLDSVGRSYSYF. The CDR3 coding sequence is TGTGCCAGCAGCTTAGACTCTGTAGGCAGGTCGTATTCGTACTTC. Filled out from reference TRBV7-9 and TRBJ2-7, the complete variable domain reads DTGVSQNPRHKITKRGQNVTFRCDPISEHNRLYWYRQTLGQGPEFLTYFQNEAQLEKSRLLSDRFSAERPKGSFSTLEIQRTEQGDSAMYLCASSLDSVGRSYSYFGPGTRLTVT.